This TCR beta chain was observed in a study of CD8+ T cells in alopecia areata. Whole-study context: Treated patients received oral tofacitinib, 5 to 10 mg twice daily. Whole-study results and caveats: With patients, TCR sharing proved less clear than in mice, a difference possibly related to HLA.

The V gene lost 0 bases and the J gene lost 8 bases, with 3 bases spanning the gap. Germline lookup yields CDR1 SGHDT and CDR2 YYEEEE. The CDR3 consists of 11 residues. As regards this clone: Its target is unknown.

Extraction of RNA preceded its reverse transcription into cDNA, which served as the sequencing template. The table came from immunoSEQ multiplex PCR; TCRdb's copy has only in-frame clones and leaves some out. This sample has 150,000 to 200,000 clones, with about 70% found just once. This receptor was obtained from a human donor with alopecia areata. Source: CD8+ T cells sorted from blood, taken at week 0. The chain joins TRBV5-6 to TRBJ2-1; D is uncertain. The CDR3, as DNA: TGTGCCAGCAGCTTGGTTGATGAGCAGTTCTTC. Its protein is CASSLVDEQFF.